One sample yielded the 5 T cell receptor beta chains listed below, sequenced in a study of CD8+ T cells in alopecia areata. Extraction and reverse transcription of RNA yielded cDNA as the sequencing template. Sequenced by immunoSEQ multiplex PCR; TCRdb stores in-frame clones only, minus some. Of around 200,000 clones listed, 50% to 75% are singletons. Treatment denoted: oral pan-JAK inhibitor, 5-10 mg twice daily. The source was CD4+ T cells sorted from blood, collected at week 4, from a patient treated with tofacitinib. The receptors shown here come from a human donor with alopecia areata.

In its sample, this clone was seen a few times. The V gene is TRBV29-1, the J gene TRBJ2-3; 11 nucleotides agree with TRBD1. The germline V gene encodes CDR1 SQVTM and CDR2 ANQGSEA. The CDR3 length is 15 residues. The junction had 6 bases not matched to a gene; V was cut back by 7 bases and J by 0 bases. CDR3 in amino acids: CSGTRDRGSTDTQYF. In nucleotides, the CDR3 is TGCAGCGGCACCCGGGACAGGGGGAGCACAGATACGCAGTATTTT.

This clone came up a few times. This rearrangement joins TRBV5-4 to TRBJ2-3; 14 nucleotides align to TRBD2. In germline, CDR1 is SGHNT, CDR2 YYREEE (reference sequence). Trimming removed 4 bases from V and 9 bases from J; junction bases left unmatched: 10. The CDR3 is 16 amino acids. As DNA, the CDR3 is TGTGCCAGCAGCATCCCGGGACTAGCGGGGGCGAAGACGCAGTATTTT. Amino acid sequence: CASSIPGLAGAKTQYF.

This sequence joins TRBV15 and TRBJ2-2; 9 positions match TRBD2. Looked up from germline, CDR1 is LNHNV and CDR2 is YYDKDF (reference sequence). The CDR3 totals 15 residues. With V trimmed by 0 bases and J by 6 bases, 2 bases remained unmatched. In nucleotides, the CDR3 is TGTGCCACCAGCAGAGATAGCGGGGGAGCCGGGGAGCTGTTTTTT. Its protein is CATSRDSGGAGELFF.

This clone turned up a few times. V usage is TRBV5-6 and J usage is TRBJ1-5; D is uncertain. The CDR3 is made up of 15 amino acids. Trimming removed 4 bases at V and 4 bases at J, with 15 bases between. Germline V gene lookup returns CDR1 SGHDT and CDR2 YYEEEE. As DNA, the CDR3 is TGTGCCAGCAGCCGTTCCGGGCCGGGGAATCAGCCCCAGCATTTT. Residues: CASSRSGPGNQPQHF.

The chain uses TRBV7-2 and TRBJ2-7; D is unclear. CDR1 is SGHTA and CDR2 is FQGNSA in the germline V gene. The CDR3 has 13 residues. V dropped 6 bases and J dropped 0 bases, with 9 bases sitting between them. The CDR3 is CASRIVGSYEQYF. The DNA for the CDR3 is TGTGCCAGCAGGATTGTGGGCTCCTACGAGCAGTACTTC.